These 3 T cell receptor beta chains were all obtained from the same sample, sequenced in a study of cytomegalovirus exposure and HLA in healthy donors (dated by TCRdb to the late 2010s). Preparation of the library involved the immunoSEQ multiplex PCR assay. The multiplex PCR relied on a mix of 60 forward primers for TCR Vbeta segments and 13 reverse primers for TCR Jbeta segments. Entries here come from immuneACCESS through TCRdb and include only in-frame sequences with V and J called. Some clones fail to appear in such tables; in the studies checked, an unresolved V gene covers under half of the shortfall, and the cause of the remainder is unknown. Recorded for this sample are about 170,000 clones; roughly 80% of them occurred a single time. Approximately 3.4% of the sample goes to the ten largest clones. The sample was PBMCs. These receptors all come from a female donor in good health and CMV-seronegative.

The CDR3 coding sequence is TGTGCCAGCAGTGAAGGGGTAACTAGCGGGAGGTACAATGAGCAGTTCTTC. Encoded protein: CASSEGVTSGRYNEQFF. This chain links TRBV6-1 with TRBJ2-1; TRBD2 matches at 12 bases. J was trimmed by 4 bases and V by 1 base; bases with no gene match: 5. The CDR3 loop spans 17 amino acids. Germline lookup yields CDR1 MNHNS and CDR2 SASEGT.

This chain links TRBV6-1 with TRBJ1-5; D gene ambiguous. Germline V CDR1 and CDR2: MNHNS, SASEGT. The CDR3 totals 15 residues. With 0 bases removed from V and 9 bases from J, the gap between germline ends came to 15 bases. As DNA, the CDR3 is TGTGCCAGCAGTGAAGCGCGGTTCGGAGGTGCGCCCCAGCATTTT. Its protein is CASSEARFGGAPQHF.

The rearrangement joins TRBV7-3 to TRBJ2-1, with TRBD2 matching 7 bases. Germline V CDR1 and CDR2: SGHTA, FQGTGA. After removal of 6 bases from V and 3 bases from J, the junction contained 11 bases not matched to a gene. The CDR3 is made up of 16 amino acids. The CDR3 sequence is CASRKNIGLDYNEQFF. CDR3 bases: TGTGCCAGCAGAAAAAACATAGGACTAGACTACAATGAGCAGTTCTTC.